Listed below are T cell receptor beta chains from one sample, sequenced in a study of cytomegalovirus exposure and HLA in healthy donors. Data came from immunoSEQ multiplex PCR; TCRdb stores just in-frame clones and leaves some out. The table lists a few hundred thousand clones, around nine tenths of them singletons. Sequences were obtained from PBMCs. All receptors derive from a girl aged 2-10 years in good health and CMV-seronegative. CDR3s include the opening cysteine and the closing phenylalanine or tryptophan. The D gene is left open where the match is weak. Clone size is shown for a subset of rows, as once, few, many or a class of expanded clone.

j_call,d_call,clone_size,v_call,cdr3_nt,cdr3_aa
TRBJ2-7,TRBD1,.,TRBV6-6,TGTGCCAGCCTGGGGGACAGCTCCTACGAGCAGTACTTC,CASLGDSSYEQYF
TRBJ2-7,TRBD1,.,TRBV4-1,TGCGCCAGCAGCCTAATTGGTGGACAGGGGGCCTACGAGCAGTACTTC,CASSLIGGQGAYEQYF
TRBJ1-2,.,.,TRBV28,TGTGCCAGCACCATGACGGGGAGGGCTAACTATGGCTACACCTTC,CASTMTGRANYGYTF
TRBJ1-1,.,once,TRBV7-9,TGTGCCAGCAGCTTAGCGCTAAGTGCGGGGAAGGGCACTGAAGCTTTCTTT,CASSLALSAGKGTEAFF
TRBJ1-5,.,.,TRBV5-1,TGCGCCAGCAGCTTGGACCCTGCGAGCAATCAGCCCCAGCATTTT,CASSLDPASNQPQHF
TRBJ2-7,TRBD2,.,TRBV9,TGTGCCAGCAGCGAGGCGGGAGGGAACAGCTACGAGCAGTACTTC,CASSEAGGNSYEQYF
TRBJ1-5,.,few,TRBV28,TGTGCCAGCAACCGTGAACGTGGCTCGCCCCAGCATTTT,CASNRERGSPQHF
TRBJ2-3,TRBD1,.,TRBV5-4,TGTGCCAGCAGCTCCCGGGACAGGGGATCCTATACGCAGTATTTT,CASSSRDRGSYTQYF
TRBJ2-5,TRBD1,.,TRBV10-3,TGTGCCATCAGGAGGACAGGGGGCGGTGAGACCCAGTACTTC,CAIRRTGGGETQYF
TRBJ2-7,TRBD1,.,TRBV7-9,TGTGCCAGCAGCTCAGGGGGACAGGGTGTCGACGAGCAGTACTTC,CASSSGGQGVDEQYF
TRBJ1-2,.,once,TRBV11-2,TGTGCCAGCAGCCAAACCGCTCAGGGGTTTGGCTACACCTTC,CASSQTAQGFGYTF
TRBJ2-2,TRBD2,.,TRBV5-4,TGTGCCAGCAGCCTATCGGGACTAGGAACCGGGGAGCTGTTTTTT,CASSLSGLGTGELFF
TRBJ2-1,TRBD2,once,TRBV9,TGTGCCAGCAGCCCGTCCGGACTAGCCCATGAGCAGTTCTTC,CASSPSGLAHEQFF
TRBJ2-2,.,.,TRBV5-1,TGCGCCAGCAGCTTTGCAGGGCCCGGGGAGCTGTTTTTT,CASSFAGPGELFF
TRBJ2-7,.,.,TRBV30,TGTGCCTGGAGTGCCAAGCCTCGGGGGGCGGCCTACGAGCAGTACTTC,CAWSAKPRGAAYEQYF
TRBJ2-7,TRBD1,.,TRBV7-6,TGTGCCAGCAGCTTAGGTATAGCGGCAGGGGGCACCTACGAGCAGTACTTC,CASSLGIAAGGTYEQYF
TRBJ2-7,TRBD2,.,TRBV11-2,TGTGCCAGCAGTCCGGGAGGCGTTGGATACGAGCAGTACTTC,CASSPGGVGYEQYF
TRBJ2-5,TRBD1,.,TRBV7-6,TGTGCCAGCACGAGGGGGCCTGGGGAGACCCAGTACTTC,CASTRGPGETQYF
TRBJ2-5,.,.,TRBV6-1,TGTGCCAGCAGTTATTCGGAGACCCAGTACTTC,CASSYSETQYF
TRBJ1-2,TRBD1,.,TRBV10-3,TGTGCCATCAGTGGGACAGGACTCTATGGCTACACCTTC,CAISGTGLYGYTF
TRBJ1-1,.,.,TRBV28,TGTGCCAGCGAGAGGGGGGGAATGAACACTGAAGCTTTCTTT,CASERGGMNTEAFF
TRBJ2-3,.,.,TRBV28,TGTGCCAGCAGCCCCTTTTATGAGTCTAGCACAGATACGCAGTATTTT,CASSPFYESSTDTQYF
TRBJ2-1,TRBD2,.,TRBV9,TGTGCCAGCAGCACAGCGGGAGAGCAGTTCTTC,CASSTAGEQFF
TRBJ1-5,TRBD1,.,TRBV9,TGTGCCAGCAGCGTCACAGGGGGGGGTCAGCCCCAGCATTTT,CASSVTGGGQPQHF
TRBJ2-1,TRBD2,.,TRBV9,TGTGCCAGCAGCGGGGGGGGACTGGTGGCTGAGCAGTTCTTC,CASSGGGLVAEQFF
TRBJ2-1,.,.,TRBV4-2,TGTGCCAGCAGCGTCGGCGGTTCCAATGAGCAGTTCTTC,CASSVGGSNEQFF
TRBJ1-6,TRBD1,.,TRBV7-9,TGTGCCAGCAGCCCCCGGGACAGTGACAATTCACCCCTCCACTTT,CASSPRDSDNSPLHF
TRBJ1-2,TRBD1,.,TRBV30,TGTGCCTGGAGTCCTGGACAGGGGCGACTTCTATCCGGTGGCTACACCTTC,CAWSPGQGRLLSGGYTF
TRBJ2-5,TRBD2,once,TRBV6-5,TGTGCCAGCAGAATGACTAGCGGGGGGGCAGAGACCCAGTACTTC,CASRMTSGGAETQYF
TRBJ1-2,.,.,TRBV7-6,TGTGCCAGCAGCACCGGGGTCGACTATGGCTACACCTTC,CASSTGVDYGYTF
TRBJ2-7,TRBD2,.,TRBV11-2,TGTGCCAGCAGCTTTATAGCGGGAGCTTGGGAGCAGTACTTC,CASSFIAGAWEQYF
TRBJ2-7,TRBD2,.,TRBV27,TGTGCCAGCAGTTTTTTCGCGGGAGGAAACTACGAGCAGTACTTC,CASSFFAGGNYEQYF
TRBJ2-2,.,few,TRBV19,TGTGCCAGTATAGCAGGGCCCACCGGGGAGCTGTTTTTT,CASIAGPTGELFF
TRBJ2-1,TRBD2,.,TRBV27,TGTGCCAGCAGTTCTAGCGGGGGGCATGAGCAGTTCTTC,CASSSSGGHEQFF
TRBJ2-7,.,.,TRBV20-1,TGCAGTGCTAGTTCCGACGAGCAGTACTTC,CSASSDEQYF
TRBJ2-7,TRBD2,.,TRBV5-1,TGCGCCAGCAGCTTGGCGGGACTAGATACTTGGCAGTACTTC,CASSLAGLDTWQYF
TRBJ2-7,.,.,TRBV19,TGTGCCAGTAGTCCCCTCTTCGGACTCGAGCAGTACTTC,CASSPLFGLEQYF
TRBJ1-5,.,once,TRBV10-2,TGCGCCAGCAGTGAGCCAGGGTTGCCCCAGCATTTT,CASSEPGLPQHF
TRBJ2-1,TRBD2,.,TRBV7-9,TGTGCCAGCTATGACGGGACTAGCGTCTACAATGAGCAGTTCTTC,CASYDGTSVYNEQFF
TRBJ2-7,TRBD2,.,TRBV18,TGTGCCAGCTCACCACCCCCCAGCGGGGGACCCTACTACGAGCAGTACTTC,CASSPPPSGGPYYEQYF
TRBJ1-2,.,.,TRBV5-1,TGCGCCAGCAGCTCCTGGGCGGGGAACGATGGCTACACCTTC,CASSSWAGNDGYTF
TRBJ2-5,TRBD2,few,TRBV28,TGTGCCAGCAGCAGCCCTCGGGGGGGAGAGACCCAGTACTTC,CASSSPRGGETQYF
TRBJ2-3,TRBD2,.,TRBV6-5,TGTGCCAGCGGAATAGCGGGAGGGTTCACAGATACGCAGTATTTT,CASGIAGGFTDTQYF
TRBJ2-1,TRBD1,.,TRBV13,TGTGCCAGCAGCTTAGGGACAGGGGGCTCCTACAATGAGCAGTTCTTC,CASSLGTGGSYNEQFF
TRBJ2-3,TRBD2,few,TRBV29-1,TGCAGCGTTACCCTCGGGACTAGCGGGGGGGCAGATACGCAGTATTTT,CSVTLGTSGGADTQYF
TRBJ2-4,TRBD2,.,TRBV25-1,TGTGCCAGCAGTGAATCGCTTCTAGCGGGAGGCGACAAAAACATTCAGTACTTC,CASSESLLAGGDKNIQYF
TRBJ1-5,TRBD1,.,TRBV6-5,TGTGCCAGCAGTTCGGACAGGGGGCAGGTTCAGCCCCAGCATTTT,CASSSDRGQVQPQHF
TRBJ2-7,.,few,TRBV25-1,TGTGCCAGCAGTGATACCGGGACACCTTCCTACGAGCAGTACTTC,CASSDTGTPSYEQYF
TRBJ2-1,.,.,TRBV11-3,TGTGCCAGCAGCTTACGGGGCTCCTACAATGAGCAGTTCTTC,CASSLRGSYNEQFF